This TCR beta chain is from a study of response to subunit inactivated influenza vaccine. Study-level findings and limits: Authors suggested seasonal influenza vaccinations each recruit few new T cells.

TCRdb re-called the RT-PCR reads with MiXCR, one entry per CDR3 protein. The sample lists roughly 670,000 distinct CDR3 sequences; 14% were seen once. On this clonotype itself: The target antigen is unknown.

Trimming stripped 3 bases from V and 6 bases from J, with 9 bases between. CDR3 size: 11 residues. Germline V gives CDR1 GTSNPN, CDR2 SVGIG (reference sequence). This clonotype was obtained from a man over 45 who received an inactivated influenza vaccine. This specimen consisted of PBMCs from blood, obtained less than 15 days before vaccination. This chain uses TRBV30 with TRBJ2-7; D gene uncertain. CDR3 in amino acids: CAWRGRGEQYF. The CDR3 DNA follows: TGTGCCTGGAGAGGACGAGGCGAGCAGTACTTC.